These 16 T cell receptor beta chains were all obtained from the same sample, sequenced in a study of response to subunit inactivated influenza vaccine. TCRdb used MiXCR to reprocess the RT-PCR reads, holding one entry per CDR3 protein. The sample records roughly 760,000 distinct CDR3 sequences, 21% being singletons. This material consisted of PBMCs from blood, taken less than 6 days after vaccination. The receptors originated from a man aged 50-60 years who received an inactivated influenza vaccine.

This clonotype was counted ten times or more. The CDR3 reads CASSSTGASSYNEQFF. CDR3 bases: TGTGCCAGCAGCTCGACAGGGGCCAGCTCCTACAATGAGCAGTTCTTC. This chain links TRBV28 with TRBJ2-1, with 8 bases aligning to TRBD1. Germline values: CDR1 MDHEN, CDR2 SYDVKM. V was pared by 6 bases and J by 0 bases, with 7 bases of the junction left unmatched. The CDR3 covers 16 residues. The variable domain in full, with the rest retrieved from reference TRBV28 and TRBJ2-1, is DVKVTQSSRYLVKRTGEKVFLECVQDMDHENMFWYRQDPGLGLRLIYFSYDVKMKEKGDIPEGYSVSREKKERFSLILESASTNQTSMYLCASSSTGASSYNEQFFGPGTRLTVL.

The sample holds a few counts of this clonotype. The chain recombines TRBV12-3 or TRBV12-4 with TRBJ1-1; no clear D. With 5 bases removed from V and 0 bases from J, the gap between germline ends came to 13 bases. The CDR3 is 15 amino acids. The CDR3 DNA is TGTGCCAGCAGTGTAGACAAGCTCATGAACACTGAAGCTTTCTTT. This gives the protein CASSVDKLMNTEAFF.

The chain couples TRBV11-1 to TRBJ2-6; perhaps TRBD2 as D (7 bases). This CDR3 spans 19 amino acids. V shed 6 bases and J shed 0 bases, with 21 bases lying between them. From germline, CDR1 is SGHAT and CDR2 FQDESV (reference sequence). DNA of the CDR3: TGTGCCAGCAGTAAGGGGGGGGCCCCCCTTAGCTCTGGGGCCAACGTCCTGACTTTC. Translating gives CASSKGGAPLSSGANVLTF.

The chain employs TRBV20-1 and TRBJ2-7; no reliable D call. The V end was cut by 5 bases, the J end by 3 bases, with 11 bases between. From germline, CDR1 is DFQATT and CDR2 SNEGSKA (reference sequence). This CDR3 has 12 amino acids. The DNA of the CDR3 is TGCAGTGCTTTCAAGGACCTCTACGAGCAGTACTTC. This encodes CSAFKDLYEQYF.

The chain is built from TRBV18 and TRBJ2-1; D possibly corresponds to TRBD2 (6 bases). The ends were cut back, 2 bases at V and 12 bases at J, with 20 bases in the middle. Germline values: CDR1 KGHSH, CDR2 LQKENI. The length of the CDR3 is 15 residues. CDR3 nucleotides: TGTGCCAGCTCACCAGAGGCGGGATCAGTCGCGGGGCAGTTCTTC. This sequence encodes CASSPEAGSVAGQFF.

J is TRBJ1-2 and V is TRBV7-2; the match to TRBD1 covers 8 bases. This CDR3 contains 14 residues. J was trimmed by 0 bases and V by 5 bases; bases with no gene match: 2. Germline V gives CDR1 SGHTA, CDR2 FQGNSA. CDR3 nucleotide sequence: TGTGCCAGCAGCGCGGACAGGGCTAACTATGGCTACACCTTC. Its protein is CASSADRANYGYTF.

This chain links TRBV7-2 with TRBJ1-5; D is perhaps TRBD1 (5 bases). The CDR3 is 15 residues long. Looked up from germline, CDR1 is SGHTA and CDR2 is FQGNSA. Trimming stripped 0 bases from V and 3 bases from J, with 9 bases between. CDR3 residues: CASSLAGAFNQPQHF. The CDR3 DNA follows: TGTGCCAGCAGCTTAGCAGGGGCGTTCAATCAGCCCCAGCATTTT.

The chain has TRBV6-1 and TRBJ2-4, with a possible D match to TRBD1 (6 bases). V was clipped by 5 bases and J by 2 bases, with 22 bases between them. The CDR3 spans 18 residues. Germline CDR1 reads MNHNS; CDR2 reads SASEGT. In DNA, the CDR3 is TGTGCCAGCAGTCTCCCTCCCGACAGGATTACGACCAAAAACATTCAGTACTTC. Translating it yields CASSLPPDRITTKNIQYF.

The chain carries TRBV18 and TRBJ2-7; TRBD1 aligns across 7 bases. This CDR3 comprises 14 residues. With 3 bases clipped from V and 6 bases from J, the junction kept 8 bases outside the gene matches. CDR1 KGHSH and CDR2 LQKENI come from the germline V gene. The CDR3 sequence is CASSPPGQPGEQYF. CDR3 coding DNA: TGTGCCAGCTCACCTCCGGGACAGCCTGGCGAGCAGTACTTC. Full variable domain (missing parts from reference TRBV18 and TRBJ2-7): NAGVMQNPRHLVRRRGQEARLRCSPMKGHSHVYWYRQLPEEGLKFMVYLQKENIIDESGMPKERFSAEFPKEGPSILRIQQVVRGDSAAYFCASSPPGQPGEQYFGPGTRLTVT.

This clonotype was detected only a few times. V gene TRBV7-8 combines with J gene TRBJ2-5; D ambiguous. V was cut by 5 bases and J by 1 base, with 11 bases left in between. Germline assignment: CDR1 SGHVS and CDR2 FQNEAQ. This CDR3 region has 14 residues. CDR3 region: CASSHRRVQETQYF. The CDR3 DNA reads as TGTGCCAGCAGCCACCGAAGGGTCCAAGAGACCCAGTACTTC.

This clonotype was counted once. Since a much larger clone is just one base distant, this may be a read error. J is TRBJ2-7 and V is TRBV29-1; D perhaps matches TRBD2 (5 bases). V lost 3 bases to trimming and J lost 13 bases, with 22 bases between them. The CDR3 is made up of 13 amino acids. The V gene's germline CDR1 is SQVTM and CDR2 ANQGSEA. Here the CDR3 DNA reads TGCAGCGTTGATGGGCTAGCCGGAGGCGTGCACTACTTC. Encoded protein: CSVDGLAGGVHYF.

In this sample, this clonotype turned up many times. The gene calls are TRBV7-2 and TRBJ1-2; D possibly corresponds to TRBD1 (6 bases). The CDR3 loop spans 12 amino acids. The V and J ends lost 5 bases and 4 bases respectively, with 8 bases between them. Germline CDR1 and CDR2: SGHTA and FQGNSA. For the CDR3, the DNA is TGTGCCAGCAGCGCGGACAGCTATGGCTACACCTTC. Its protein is CASSADSYGYTF. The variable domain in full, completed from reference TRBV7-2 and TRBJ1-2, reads GAGVSQSPSNKVTEKGKDVELRCDPISGHTALYWYRQSLGQGLEFLIYFQGNSAPDKSGLPSDRFSAERTGGSVSTLTIQRTQQEDSAVYLCASSADSYGYTFGSGTRLTVV.

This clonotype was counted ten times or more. CDR3 sequence reads: CSVEDLGLAGGEARYNEQFF. The CDR3 DNA sequence: TGCAGCGTTGAAGATCTAGGCCTAGCGGGAGGGGAGGCGAGATACAATGAGCAGTTCTTC. The chain links TRBV29-1 to TRBJ2-1; TRBD2 matches 12 bases. Unmatched junction bases numbered 16, after V lost 0 bases and J lost 4 bases. The germline V gene has CDR1 SQVTM and CDR2 ANQGSEA. The CDR3 extends over 20 amino acids.

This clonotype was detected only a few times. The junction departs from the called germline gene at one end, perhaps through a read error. CDR3 sequence: CASSLLTGELFF. The CDR3 DNA sequence: TGCGCCAGCAGCCTACTCACCGGGGAGCTGTTTTTT. This chain connects TRBV7-2 to TRBJ2-2; D unresolved. In germline, CDR1 is SGHTA, CDR2 FQGNSA. This CDR3 has 12 residues.

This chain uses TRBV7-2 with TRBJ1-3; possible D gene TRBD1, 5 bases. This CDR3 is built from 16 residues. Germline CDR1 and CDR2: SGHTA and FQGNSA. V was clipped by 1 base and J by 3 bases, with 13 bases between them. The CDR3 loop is CASSLVGVTGGNTIYF. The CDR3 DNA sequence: TGTGCCAGCAGCTTAGTGGGGGTAACCGGTGGAAACACCATATATTTT.

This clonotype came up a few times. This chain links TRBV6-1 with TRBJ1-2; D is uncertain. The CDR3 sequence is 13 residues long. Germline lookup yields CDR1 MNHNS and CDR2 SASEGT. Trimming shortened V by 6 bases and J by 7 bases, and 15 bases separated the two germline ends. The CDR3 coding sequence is TGTGCCAGCAGCAGGACTCGTGGTACTGGCTACACCTTC. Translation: CASSRTRGTGYTF.